The rows below give T cell receptor beta chains drawn from one sample of a study of identical twins. Each CDR3 protein gets one entry after TCRdb re-called the 5' RACE reads with MiXCR. The table has 350,000 or so distinct CDR3 sequences, around 12% seen once. The data also belong to a second study, concerning yellow fever vaccine responses in identical twins.

Material for sequencing was CD8+ T cells sorted from blood. Every receptor here comes from a woman between 18 and 29 years old in good health. The CDR3 runs from the conserved cysteine through the conserved F or W. D genes are given only for firm matches. The size of a clone is reported for some rows only, either as once, few or many, or as a class for expanded clones.

v_gene	j_gene	abundance	d_gene	CDR3aa	CDR3nt
TRBV5-1	TRBJ2-1	.	TRBD2	CASSLAASGRASNDNEQFF	TGCGCCAGCAGCTTGGCCGCCAGCGGGAGGGCCTCGAACGACAATGAGCAGTTCTTC
TRBV6-1	TRBJ2-5	few	.	CASSEDYLGRETQYF	TGTGCCAGCAGTGAAGATTACCTGGGCCGGGAGACCCAGTACTTC
TRBV12-3/TRBV12-4	TRBJ2-1	few	.	CASSTFGGSYNEQFF	TGTGCCAGCAGTACGTTCGGCGGCTCCTACAATGAGCAGTTCTTC
TRBV7-9	TRBJ1-1	.	.	CASSSVGGEDKAFF	TGTGCCAGCAGCTCCGTGGGGGGGGAGGATAAAGCTTTCTTT
TRBV2	TRBJ2-1	few	TRBD2	CARTGGGDEQFF	TGTGCCAGGACGGGGGGAGGCGATGAGCAGTTCTTC
TRBV7-9	TRBJ2-5	.	TRBD1	CASSLGGQRETQYF	TGTGCCAGCAGCTTAGGGGGACAGCGAGAGACCCAGTACTTC
TRBV29-1	TRBJ2-3	.	.	CSAIVRLYASTDTQYF	TGCAGCGCCATAGTCAGGCTTTATGCTAGCACAGATACGCAGTATTTT
TRBV24-1	TRBJ2-1	.	.	CATSAPSTHEQFF	TGTGCCACCAGTGCCCCATCGACTCATGAGCAGTTCTTC
TRBV28	TRBJ2-3	.	TRBD2	CASSLGPGLAGPGTDTQYF	TGTGCCAGCAGTTTAGGGCCGGGACTAGCGGGGCCTGGAACAGATACGCAGTATTTT
TRBV28	TRBJ2-7	.	TRBD2	CATSGVRWPGYEQYF	TGTGCCACCAGCGGGGTCAGGTGGCCTGGCTACGAGCAGTACTTC
TRBV2	TRBJ2-2	.	TRBD1	CASSAGTETGELFF	TGTGCCAGCAGCGCCGGGACAGAGACCGGGGAGCTGTTTTTT
TRBV11-2	TRBJ2-5	.	.	CASSRLGSLTESRETQYF	TGTGCCAGCAGCCGCTTAGGATCTCTGACTGAGTCACGGGAGACCCAGTACTTC
TRBV24-1	TRBJ2-5	few	TRBD1	CATSDPGQGQETQYF	TGTGCCACCAGTGACCCGGGACAGGGGCAAGAGACCCAGTACTTC
TRBV3-1	TRBJ2-2	many	TRBD1	CASSQDEVAGGPSTGELFF	TGTGCCAGCAGCCAAGATGAGGTCGCAGGGGGCCCCAGCACCGGGGAGCTGTTTTTT
TRBV5-1	TRBJ2-1	few	TRBD2	CASSSIAGDSYNEQFF	TGCGCCAGCAGCTCCATAGCGGGGGACTCCTACAATGAGCAGTTCTTC
TRBV7-9	TRBJ2-7	many	TRBD1	CASSLGTGASYEQYF	TGTGCCAGCAGCTTAGGGACAGGGGCGTCTTACGAGCAGTACTTC
TRBV18	TRBJ1-1	few	.	CASSPPVTQRAFF	TGTGCCAGCTCACCACCGGTTACTCAAAGGGCTTTCTTT
TRBV4-1	TRBJ2-5	few	TRBD2	CASSQEGGGRAGETQYF	TGCGCCAGCAGCCAAGAGGGTGGCGGGAGGGCCGGGGAGACCCAGTACTTC
TRBV7-9	TRBJ2-7	few	TRBD1	CASSSANRGSAEQYF	TGTGCCAGCAGCTCCGCCAACAGGGGTTCGGCCGAGCAGTACTTC
TRBV20-1	TRBJ2-3	many	TRBD2	CSARASGAGESDTQYF	TGCAGTGCTAGGGCCAGTGGAGCGGGGGAATCAGATACGCAGTATTTT
TRBV6-5	TRBJ1-1	once	.	CASSYTPGPNTEAFF	TGTGCCAGCAGTTACACGCCGGGACCGAACACTGAAGCTTTCTTT
TRBV28	TRBJ2-3	few	.	CASSSPGESTDTQYF	TGTGCCAGCAGTTCCCCTGGGGAGTCGACAGATACGCAGTATTTT
TRBV7-2	TRBJ2-1	.	TRBD2	CASSLGVRPPGGNEQFF	TGTGCCAGCAGCTTAGGGGTTAGGCCCCCGGGAGGAAATGAGCAGTTCTTC
TRBV20-1	TRBJ1-1	few	.	CSARSYTEAFF	TGCAGTGCTAGAAGCTACACTGAAGCTTTCTTT
TRBV20-1	TRBJ2-3	few	.	CSAPPDSGPTQYF	TGCAGTGCCCCCCCGGACTCCGGTCCTACGCAGTATTTT
TRBV4-1	TRBJ2-1	many	.	CASSQGWGDGDEQFF	TGCGCCAGCAGCCAAGGGTGGGGTGATGGGGATGAGCAGTTCTTC